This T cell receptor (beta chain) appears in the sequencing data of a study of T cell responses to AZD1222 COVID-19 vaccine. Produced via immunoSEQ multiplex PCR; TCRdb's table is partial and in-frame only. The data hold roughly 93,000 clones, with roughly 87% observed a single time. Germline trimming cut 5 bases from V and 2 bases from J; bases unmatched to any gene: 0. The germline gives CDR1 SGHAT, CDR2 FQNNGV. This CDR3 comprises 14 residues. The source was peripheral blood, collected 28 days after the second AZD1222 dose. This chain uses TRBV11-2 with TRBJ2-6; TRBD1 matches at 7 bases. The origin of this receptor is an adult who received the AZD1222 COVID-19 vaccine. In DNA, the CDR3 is TGTGCCAGCAGCAGGGGGCCTGGGGCCAACGTCCTGACTTTC. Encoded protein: CASSRGPGANVLTF.